The subject of this entry is one T cell receptor beta chain. This clonotype has only a few counts. Its recognized antigen is unknown. No clone much larger than this one lies a single base away; base qualities are absent. For CDR1 and CDR2, the germline V gene lists MNHNS and SASEGT. Unmatched junction bases come to 16, with V trimmed by 7 bases and J by 9 bases. From the cysteine through the phenylalanine, the CDR3 covers 16 amino acids. The sequence is cut down to CDR3 DNA, 48 bases in frame from base 1. Every donor was a healthy Caucasian. The twin cohort consisted of three pairs of female monozygotic twins, all aged about 18 to 29 years. CD4+ and CD8+ T cell populations were isolated with positive isolation kits from Invitrogen. The data stem from a study of identical twins (TCRdb year 2016). About the study as a whole: To test whether fetal clonotypes persist, the study used deep sequencing on TCR alpha and beta repertoires from monozygotic twins, unrelated adults of various ages, and cord blood. To rule out contamination, replicate twin experiments were performed at different times with different library preparation protocols.

The library was obtained by 5' RACE. Reads for this sample came from an Illumina HiSeq 2000. A universal primer binding site was added through template switching, and the final cDNA carried a unique molecular identifier so that TCR cDNA molecules could be counted accurately. Specific primers in the conserved constant-segment region were used to synthesize first-strand cDNA for TCR alpha and beta chains. To control for contamination, every cDNA library carried two barcodes: a SMART-Mk sample barcode plus Illumina barcodes. Two successive PCR steps introduced TruSeq adapter sequences along with Illumina sample barcodes. The Illumina HiSeq platform was used with custom primers to sequence TCR alpha and beta cDNA libraries. The original pipeline was this. MiGEC processed the raw reads to extract unique molecular identifiers, while MiXCR was used to determine the CDR3 positions. Recombination models were inferred per individual with the repgenHMM and IGoR tools using an EM algorithm. Shared clonotype analysis was performed with the tcR package in R, normalizing sharing by the product of cloneset sizes. Out-of-frame nonproductive sequences were analyzed to study raw recombination free of thymic and clonal selection effects. TCRdb itself trimmed the public reads at Q25 with fastp, ran MiXCR and retained productive beta chains. Each CDR3 protein appears once, grouped with its most common genes and DNA. Clone size and V and J calls follow TCRdb, not the original study. This sample holds 450,000 or so distinct CDR3 sequences; around 14% were observed only once. 0.52% of the sample is taken by the ten largest.

Results and caveats for the whole study, not just this receptor: The excess sharing between twins in beta out-of-frame sequences was weaker because fewer shared sequences reduced the signal-to-noise ratio. Compared with coincidental sharing between unrelated individuals, out-of-frame TCR alpha sequences shared between twins showed an excess of sequences with low generation probability. Because the same donors could not be followed over many years, conclusions were based on cross-sectional statistical analysis. Recombination models systematically underestimated out-of-frame TCR alpha sharing in monozygotic twins but agreed with sharing between unrelated individuals. Fewer insertions were carried by abundant cord blood beta clonotypes, a similar but weaker trend appeared in young adult naive repertoires, and no such trend appeared in memory repertoires. Zero-insertion analyses could be partly confounded by invariant T cells such as MAIT and iNKT, although diverse VJ usage argued against such confounding for most clonotypes.

The same specimen was also included in a second study, on yellow fever vaccine responses in identical twins. As described in the second report: The authors reported that the T cell response to vaccination in identical twins appeared partly convergent and partly personalized. The study precisely tracked vaccine-responding T cell clones in identical twins.

The TCR originated in a woman aged 18-29 years in good health. Sequenced sample: CD4+ T cells sorted from blood. The rearranged chain carries TRBV6-1 and TRBJ2-1; TRBD2 aligns with 9 central bases. CDR3 region: CASNPRRGGNGGEQFF. The base sequence is TGTGCCAGCAATCCGAGGCGGGGGGGAAACGGGGGTGAGCAGTTCTTC.